The rows below give T cell receptor beta chains drawn from one sample of a study of lymphopenia after photon versus proton radiotherapy. The repertoire was sequenced with immunoSEQ multiplex PCR; TCRdb's copy has only in-frame clones and lacks some. The sample records about 40,000 clones, over 65% being singletons. This material consisted of peripheral blood, taken from a patient treated with photon-based radiotherapy. The receptors were sampled from a man aged 50-59 years with gastric cancer. Both conserved end residues are part of each CDR3.

j_gene: TRBJ2-1
v_gene: TRBV4-1
CDR3aa: CASSQGGTVSYNEQFF

j_gene: TRBJ2-3
v_gene: TRBV29-1
CDR3aa: CSAHRGTDTQYF

j_gene: TRBJ2-5
v_gene: TRBV4-1
CDR3aa: CASSQGWAAQETQYF

j_gene: .
v_gene: TRBV19
CDR3aa: CASSLGGSYEQYF

j_gene: TRBJ1-1
v_gene: TRBV14
CDR3aa: CASSQVAVTEAFF

j_gene: TRBJ2-3
v_gene: TRBV6-4
CDR3aa: CASSEVPGRTDTQYF

j_gene: TRBJ2-1
v_gene: TRBV14
CDR3aa: CASSQVNFRDRASNEQFF

j_gene: TRBJ2-7
v_gene: TRBV29-1
CDR3aa: CSAQGQTYEQYF

j_gene: TRBJ2-5
v_gene: TRBV6-6
CDR3aa: CASSTSLAGGRETQYF

j_gene: TRBJ2-7
v_gene: TRBV5-1
CDR3aa: CASSLDNTYEQYF

j_gene: TRBJ2-7
v_gene: TRBV7-8
CDR3aa: CASSLAFLGNEQYF

j_gene: TRBJ2-5
v_gene: TRBV4-3
CDR3aa: CASSQEGTGQETQYF

j_gene: TRBJ2-7
v_gene: TRBV6-5
CDR3aa: CASSTHLEQYF

j_gene: TRBJ2-7
v_gene: TRBV21-1
CDR3aa: CATGGGRGREQYF

j_gene: TRBJ1-1
v_gene: TRBV28
CDR3aa: CASSPDRVREAFF

j_gene: TRBJ2-1
v_gene: TRBV7-3
CDR3aa: CASSLIAGNTYNEQFF

j_gene: TRBJ1-2
v_gene: TRBV19
CDR3aa: CASSMMDRDAYGYTF

j_gene: TRBJ2-1
v_gene: TRBV7-2
CDR3aa: CASSLLAGVYNEQFF

j_gene: TRBJ2-1
v_gene: TRBV7-9
CDR3aa: CASSSRPGGVAFNEQFF

j_gene: TRBJ1-5
v_gene: TRBV2
CDR3aa: CASRAVYSNQPQHF

j_gene: TRBJ2-1
v_gene: TRBV2
CDR3aa: CASSVSGTSNFNEQFF

j_gene: TRBJ2-7
v_gene: TRBV19
CDR3aa: CASSLASGTIYEQYF

j_gene: TRBJ2-3
v_gene: TRBV28
CDR3aa: CASSLRGGTNTDTQYF

j_gene: TRBJ2-7
v_gene: TRBV5-8
CDR3aa: CASSLTGIYEQYF

j_gene: TRBJ2-1
v_gene: TRBV25-1
CDR3aa: CASRGTGGTHEQFF

j_gene: TRBJ2-7
v_gene: TRBV19
CDR3aa: CASSMDPAASYEQYF

j_gene: TRBJ2-1
v_gene: TRBV30
CDR3aa: CAWSVVRLTSGLFF

j_gene: TRBJ2-2
v_gene: TRBV6-6
CDR3aa: CASSRQGTGELFF

j_gene: TRBJ1-1
v_gene: TRBV19
CDR3aa: CASSPRQRLTGIDFF

j_gene: TRBJ1-2
v_gene: TRBV14
CDR3aa: CASSPDHYYYGYTF

j_gene: TRBJ1-5
v_gene: TRBV4-1
CDR3aa: CASSLRTGLNQPQHF

j_gene: TRBJ2-4
v_gene: TRBV7-2
CDR3aa: CASSYGLAKNIQYF

j_gene: TRBJ2-1
v_gene: TRBV5-1
CDR3aa: CASLGWGDEQFF

j_gene: TRBJ2-2
v_gene: TRBV18
CDR3aa: CASSVLATNTGELFF

j_gene: TRBJ1-2
v_gene: TRBV14
CDR3aa: CASQRDRGYGYTF

j_gene: TRBJ2-7
v_gene: TRBV7-9
CDR3aa: CASSAFGTDEQYF

j_gene: TRBJ2-7
v_gene: TRBV4-2
CDR3aa: CASSQGLAGQNEQYF

j_gene: TRBJ2-2
v_gene: TRBV18
CDR3aa: CASSPSGVGNTGELFF

j_gene: TRBJ2-5
v_gene: TRBV29-1
CDR3aa: CSVRDSAYQETQYF

j_gene: TRBJ2-1
v_gene: TRBV7-9
CDR3aa: CASSLVSNEQFF

j_gene: TRBJ2-2
v_gene: TRBV7-9
CDR3aa: CASSYPGVTGELFF

j_gene: TRBJ2-5
v_gene: TRBV18
CDR3aa: CASSPADSRWETQYF

j_gene: TRBJ2-1
v_gene: TRBV6-1
CDR3aa: CASSEGGTSGREQFF

j_gene: TRBJ2-6
v_gene: TRBV18
CDR3aa: CASSLGVDSGANVLTF

j_gene: TRBJ1-3
v_gene: TRBV19
CDR3aa: CASTPGGALSGNTIYF

j_gene: TRBJ2-7
v_gene: TRBV7-9
CDR3aa: CASSTDRGRTYEQYF

j_gene: TRBJ2-7
v_gene: TRBV9
CDR3aa: CASSARDRGIGEQYF

j_gene: TRBJ1-1
v_gene: TRBV28
CDR3aa: CASRPDRLNTEAFF

j_gene: TRBJ2-7
v_gene: TRBV5-4
CDR3aa: CASSLASGKTYEQYF

j_gene: TRBJ1-1
v_gene: TRBV29-1
CDR3aa: CSAGRALNTEAFF